A single sample is the source of the 3 T cell receptor beta chains below, sequenced in a study of tumor-infiltrating lymphocytes in primary liver carcinoma. TCR beta cDNA was prepared out of approximately 500 ng total RNA by means of a constant-region primer. What produced the TCR beta libraries was three nested multiplex PCR rounds using slightly modified ARM-PCR. The opening two PCR rounds, around 10 cycles each, paired TRBV1-TRBV30 forward primers with a C-beta reverse primer. TCRdb re-called the multiplex PCR reads with MiXCR, one entry per CDR3 protein. Of just over 300,000 distinct CDR3 sequences listed, more than 55% were seen once; the top ten hold more than 15%. Blood RNA originated from unsorted whole blood, with germline DNA additionally extracted. Sequencing used peripheral blood. These receptors originate from a woman in her thirties with primary liver carcinoma and hepatitis B virus infection.

This clonotype was counted ten times or more. The chain joins TRBV13 to TRBJ2-1; TRBD2 matches at 7 bases. This CDR3 is 16 amino acids long. Germline V gene sequence: CDR1 PRHDT, CDR2 FYEKMQ (reference sequence). With 6 bases clipped from V and 0 bases from J, the junction kept 8 bases outside the gene matches. In nucleotides, the CDR3 is TGTGCCAGCAGTCCAGACAGCGGGACCTCCTACAATGAGCAGTTCTTC. Translated: CASSPDSGTSYNEQFF.

The table lists this clonotype with a few counts. This chain connects TRBV7-9 to TRBJ2-7; D assignment may be TRBD1 or TRBD2 (5 bases each). V lost 1 base and J lost 6, with 22 bases in between. This CDR3 is 17 amino acids long. Germline assignment: CDR1 SEHNR and CDR2 FQNEAQ (reference sequence). CDR3 sequence reads: CASSLEIVRDGPSEQYF. CDR3 DNA sequence: TGTGCCAGCAGCTTAGAAATAGTCCGGGACGGACCCTCCGAGCAGTACTTC.

As to this clonotype: The CDR3 does not close with the conserved phenylalanine or tryptophan, likely indicating a read error. V is TRBV6-2 or TRBV6-3 and J is TRBJ1-1, with D perhaps TRBD1 (6 bases). This CDR3 region has 15 residues. Germline V gene sequence: CDR1 MNHEY, CDR2 SVGEGT. Trimming cost V 6 bases and J 3 bases, with 17 bases left between them. In DNA, the CDR3 is TGTGCCAGCAGCCCTGGGACAATAGGGTACACTGAAGCTTTCTTA. It yields the protein CASSPGTIGYTEAFL.